This T cell receptor beta chain was recorded in a study of blood T cell repertoires in COVID-19. Looking at the study overall: PBMCs, B-cell-depleted T cells, or T cells provided the cDNA or gDNA that made up the material.

Germline CDR1 MDHEN, CDR2 SYDVKM. This CDR3 contains 15 residues. With 5 bases clipped from V and 4 bases from J, the junction kept 10 bases outside the gene matches. Original analysis: By means of reference gene primer amplification, nucleated cell counts were estimated. Sequencing was performed with immunoSEQ multiplex PCR; in TCRdb, only in-frame clones are kept and a portion is missing. That table supplies the V and J calls and clone size; D and trimming were determined from the DNA. The sample holds 60,000 to 90,000 clones, 80% to 85% seen once. This receptor was identified in a man in his forties or fifties with acute or convalescent COVID-19. Sequenced sample: peripheral blood. The chain carries TRBV28 and TRBJ1-2, with 7 bases matching TRBD1. The CDR3 spells CASSKPQGIGYGYTF. Written as DNA, the CDR3 is TGTGCCAGCAGTAAACCACAGGGGATTGGCTATGGCTACACCTTC.